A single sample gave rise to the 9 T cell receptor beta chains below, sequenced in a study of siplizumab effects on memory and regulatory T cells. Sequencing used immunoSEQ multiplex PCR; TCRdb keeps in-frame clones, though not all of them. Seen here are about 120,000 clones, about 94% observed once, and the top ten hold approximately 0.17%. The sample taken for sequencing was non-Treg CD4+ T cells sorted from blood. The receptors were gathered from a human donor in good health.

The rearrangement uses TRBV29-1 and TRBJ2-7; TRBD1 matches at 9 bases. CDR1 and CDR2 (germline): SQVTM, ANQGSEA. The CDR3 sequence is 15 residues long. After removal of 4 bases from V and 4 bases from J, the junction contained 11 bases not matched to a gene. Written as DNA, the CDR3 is TGCAGCGTTGGGGGACAGGGCAGCGGTTTGTACGAGCAGTACTTC. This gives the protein CSVGGQGSGLYEQYF.

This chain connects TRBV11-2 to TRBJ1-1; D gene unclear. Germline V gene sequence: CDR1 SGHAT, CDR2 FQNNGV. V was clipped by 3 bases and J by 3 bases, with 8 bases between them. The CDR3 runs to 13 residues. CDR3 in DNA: TGTGCCAGCAGCTTCACAGAGGACACTGAAGCTTTCTTT. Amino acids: CASSFTEDTEAFF. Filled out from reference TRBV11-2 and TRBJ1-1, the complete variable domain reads EAGVAQSPRYKIIEKRQSVAFWCNPISGHATLYWYQQILGQGPKLLIQFQNNGVVDDSQLPKDRFSAERLKGVDSTLKIQPAKLEDSAVYLCASSFTEDTEAFFGQGTRLTVV.

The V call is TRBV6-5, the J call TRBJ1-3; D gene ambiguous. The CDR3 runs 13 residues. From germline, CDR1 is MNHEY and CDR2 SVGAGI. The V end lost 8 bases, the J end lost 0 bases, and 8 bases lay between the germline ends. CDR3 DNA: TGTGCCAGCTCTCCCAACTCTGGAAACACCATATATTTT. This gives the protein CASSPNSGNTIYF.

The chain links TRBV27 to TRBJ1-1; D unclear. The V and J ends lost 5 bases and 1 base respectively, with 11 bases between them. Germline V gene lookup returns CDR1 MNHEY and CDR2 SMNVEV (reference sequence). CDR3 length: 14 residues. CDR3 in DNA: TGTGCCAGCAGTGTGCACGGGTCGAACACTGAAGCTTTCTTT. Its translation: CASSVHGSNTEAFF.

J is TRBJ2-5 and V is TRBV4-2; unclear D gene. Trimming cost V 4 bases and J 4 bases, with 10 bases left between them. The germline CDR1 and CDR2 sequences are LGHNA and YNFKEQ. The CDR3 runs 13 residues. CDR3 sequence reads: CASSPASAETQYF. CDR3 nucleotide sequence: TGTGCCAGCAGCCCTGCTTCGGCAGAGACCCAGTACTTC.

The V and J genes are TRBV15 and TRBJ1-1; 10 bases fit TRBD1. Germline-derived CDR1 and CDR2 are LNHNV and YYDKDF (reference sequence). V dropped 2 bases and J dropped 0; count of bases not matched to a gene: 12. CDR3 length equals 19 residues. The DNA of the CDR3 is TGTGCCACCAGCAGACCAAGAGGACAGGGGGATCCCTTGAACACTGAAGCTTTCTTT. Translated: CATSRPRGQGDPLNTEAFF.

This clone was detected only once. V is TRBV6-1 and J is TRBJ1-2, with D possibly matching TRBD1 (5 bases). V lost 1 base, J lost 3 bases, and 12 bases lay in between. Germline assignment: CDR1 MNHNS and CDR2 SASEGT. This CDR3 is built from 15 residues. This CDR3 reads CASSEGGAGDYGYTF. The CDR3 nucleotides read TGTGCCAGCAGTGAAGGTGGGGCAGGAGACTATGGCTACACCTTC.

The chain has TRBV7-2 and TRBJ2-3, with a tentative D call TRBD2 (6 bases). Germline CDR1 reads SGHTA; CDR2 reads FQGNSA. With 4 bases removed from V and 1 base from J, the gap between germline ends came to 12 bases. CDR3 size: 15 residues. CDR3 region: CASSYTSLGTDTQYF. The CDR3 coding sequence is TGTGCCAGCAGCTACACTAGCTTGGGCACAGATACGCAGTATTTT.

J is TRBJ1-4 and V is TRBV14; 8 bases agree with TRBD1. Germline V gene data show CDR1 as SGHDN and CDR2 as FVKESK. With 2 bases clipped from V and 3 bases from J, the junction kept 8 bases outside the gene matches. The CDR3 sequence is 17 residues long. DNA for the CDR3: TGTGCCAGCAGCCAACCCCTCCCGGACAGGGCTAATGAAAAACTGTTTTTT. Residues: CASSQPLPDRANEKLFF.